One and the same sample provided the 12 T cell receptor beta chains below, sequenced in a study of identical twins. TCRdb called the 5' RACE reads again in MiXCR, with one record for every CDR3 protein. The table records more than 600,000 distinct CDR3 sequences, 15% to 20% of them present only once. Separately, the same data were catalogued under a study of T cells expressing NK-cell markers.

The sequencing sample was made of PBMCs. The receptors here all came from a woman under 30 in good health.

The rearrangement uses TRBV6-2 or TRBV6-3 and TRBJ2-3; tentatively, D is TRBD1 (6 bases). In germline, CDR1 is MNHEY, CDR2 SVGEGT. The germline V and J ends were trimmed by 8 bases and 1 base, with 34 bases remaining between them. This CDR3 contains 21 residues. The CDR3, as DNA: TGTGCCAGCGGGACCCTCGGGGCCGGGACAACCCTCTTGGGTGGCACAGATACGCAGTATTTT. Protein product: CASGTLGAGTTLLGGTDTQYF.

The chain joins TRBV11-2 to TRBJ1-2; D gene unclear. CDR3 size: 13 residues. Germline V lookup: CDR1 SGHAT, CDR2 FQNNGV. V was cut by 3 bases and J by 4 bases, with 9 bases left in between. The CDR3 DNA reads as TGTGCCAGCAGCTTCCCGTTCCCCTATGGCTACACCTTC. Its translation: CASSFPFPYGYTF. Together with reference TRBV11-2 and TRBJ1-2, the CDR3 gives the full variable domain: EAGVAQSPRYKIIEKRQSVAFWCNPISGHATLYWYQQILGQGPKLLIQFQNNGVVDDSQLPKDRFSAERLKGVDSTLKIQPAKLEDSAVYLCASSFPFPYGYTFGSGTRLTVV.

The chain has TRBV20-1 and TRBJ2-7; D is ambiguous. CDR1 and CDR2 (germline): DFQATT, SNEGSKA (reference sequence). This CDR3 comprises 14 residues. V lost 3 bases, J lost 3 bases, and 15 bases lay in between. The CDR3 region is CSASLAPRLYEQYF. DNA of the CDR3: TGCAGTGCTAGCTTAGCTCCTCGACTCTACGAGCAGTACTTC.

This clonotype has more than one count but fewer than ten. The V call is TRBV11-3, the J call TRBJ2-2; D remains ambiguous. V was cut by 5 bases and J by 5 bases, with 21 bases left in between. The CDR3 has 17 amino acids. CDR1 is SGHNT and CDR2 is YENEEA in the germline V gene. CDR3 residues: CASSLSVPGLGTGELFF. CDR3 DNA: TGTGCCAGCAGCCTTTCCGTCCCGGGTTTAGGAACCGGGGAGCTGTTTTTT. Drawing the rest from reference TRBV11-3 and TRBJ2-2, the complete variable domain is EAGVVQSPRYKIIEKKQPVAFWCNPISGHNTLYWYLQNLGQGPELLIRYENEEAVDDSQLPKDRFSAERLKGVDSTLKIQPAELGDSAVYLCASSLSVPGLGTGELFFGEGSRLTVL.

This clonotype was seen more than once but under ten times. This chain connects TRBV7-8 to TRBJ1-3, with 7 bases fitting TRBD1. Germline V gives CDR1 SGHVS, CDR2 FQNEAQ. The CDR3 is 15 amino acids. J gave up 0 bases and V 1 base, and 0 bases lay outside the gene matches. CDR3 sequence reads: CASSLGDSSGNTIYF. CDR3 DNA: TGTGCCAGCAGCTTAGGGGACAGCTCTGGAAACACCATATATTTT.

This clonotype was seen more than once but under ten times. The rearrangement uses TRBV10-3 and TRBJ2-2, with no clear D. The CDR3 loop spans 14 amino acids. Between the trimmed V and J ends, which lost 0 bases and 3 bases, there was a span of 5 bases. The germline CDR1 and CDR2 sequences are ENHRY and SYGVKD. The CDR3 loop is CAISESSHTGELFF. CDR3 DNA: TGTGCCATCAGTGAGTCAAGTCACACCGGGGAGCTGTTTTTT.

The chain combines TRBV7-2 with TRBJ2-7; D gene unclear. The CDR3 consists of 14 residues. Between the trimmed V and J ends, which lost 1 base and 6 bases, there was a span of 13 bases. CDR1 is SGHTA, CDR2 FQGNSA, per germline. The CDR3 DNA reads TGTGCCAGCAGCTTAGACCCCCTGCCGGGCGAGCAGTACTTC. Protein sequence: CASSLDPLPGEQYF.

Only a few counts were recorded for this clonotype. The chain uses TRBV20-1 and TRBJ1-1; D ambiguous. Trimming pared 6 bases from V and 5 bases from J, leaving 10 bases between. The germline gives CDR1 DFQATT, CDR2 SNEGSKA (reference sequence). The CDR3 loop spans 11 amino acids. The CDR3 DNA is TGCAGTGCGTTCGTGGGGACTGAAGCTTTCTTT. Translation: CSAFVGTEAFF.

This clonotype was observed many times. The CDR3 protein is CASSVVSGSYNEQFF. For the CDR3, the DNA is TGTGCCAGCAGCGTAGTAAGCGGATCCTACAATGAGCAGTTCTTC. The chain employs TRBV9 and TRBJ2-1; D might be TRBD2 (5 bases). This CDR3 spans 15 amino acids. V lost 0 bases and J lost 1, with 8 bases in between. The germline CDR1 and CDR2 sequences are SGDLS and YYNGEE.

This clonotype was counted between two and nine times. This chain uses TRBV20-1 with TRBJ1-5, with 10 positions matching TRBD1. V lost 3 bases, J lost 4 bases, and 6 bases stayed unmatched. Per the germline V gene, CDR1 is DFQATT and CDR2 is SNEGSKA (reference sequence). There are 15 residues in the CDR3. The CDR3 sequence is CSARTGTGDNQPQHF. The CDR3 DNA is TGCAGTGCTAGGACCGGGACAGGGGATAATCAGCCCCAGCATTTT.

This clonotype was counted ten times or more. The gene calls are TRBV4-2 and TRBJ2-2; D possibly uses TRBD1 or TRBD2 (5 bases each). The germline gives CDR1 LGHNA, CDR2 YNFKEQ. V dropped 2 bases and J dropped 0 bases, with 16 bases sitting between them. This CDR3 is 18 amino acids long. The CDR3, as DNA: TGTGCCAGCAGCCAAAGACTTTCTCTGGGGGCGAACACCGGGGAGCTGTTTTTT. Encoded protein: CASSQRLSLGANTGELFF.

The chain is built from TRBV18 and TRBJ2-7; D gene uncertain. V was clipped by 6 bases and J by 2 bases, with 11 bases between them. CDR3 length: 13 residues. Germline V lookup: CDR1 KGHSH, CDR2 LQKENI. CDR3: CASSERAAYEQYF. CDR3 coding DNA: TGTGCCAGCTCCGAACGCGCCGCCTACGAGCAGTACTTC. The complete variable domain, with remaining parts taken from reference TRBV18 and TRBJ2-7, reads NAGVMQNPRHLVRRRGQEARLRCSPMKGHSHVYWYRQLPEEGLKFMVYLQKENIIDESGMPKERFSAEFPKEGPSILRIQQVVRGDSAAYFCASSERAAYEQYFGPGTRLTVT.